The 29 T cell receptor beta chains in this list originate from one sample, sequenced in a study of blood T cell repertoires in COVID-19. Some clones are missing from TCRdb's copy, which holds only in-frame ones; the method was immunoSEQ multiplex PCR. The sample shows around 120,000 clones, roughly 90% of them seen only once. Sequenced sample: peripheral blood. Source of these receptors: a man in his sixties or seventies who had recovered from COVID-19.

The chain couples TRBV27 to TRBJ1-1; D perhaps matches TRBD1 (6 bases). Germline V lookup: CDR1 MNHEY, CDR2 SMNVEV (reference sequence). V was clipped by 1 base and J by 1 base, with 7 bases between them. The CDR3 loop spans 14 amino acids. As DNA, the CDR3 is TGTGCCAGCAGTTTATGGGGACAGAACACTGAAGCTTTCTTT. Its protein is CASSLWGQNTEAFF.

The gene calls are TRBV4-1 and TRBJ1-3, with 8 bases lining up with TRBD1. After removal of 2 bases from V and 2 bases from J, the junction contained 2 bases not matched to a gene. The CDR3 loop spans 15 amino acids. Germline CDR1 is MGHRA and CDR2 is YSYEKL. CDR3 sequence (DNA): TGCGCCAGCAGCCAACTACAGGGGGCTGGAAACACCATATATTTT. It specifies CASSQLQGAGNTIYF.

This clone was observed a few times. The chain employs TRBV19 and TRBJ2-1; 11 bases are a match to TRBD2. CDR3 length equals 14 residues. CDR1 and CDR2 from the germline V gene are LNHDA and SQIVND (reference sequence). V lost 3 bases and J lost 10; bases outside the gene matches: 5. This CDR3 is CASSMASGGREQFF. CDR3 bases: TGTGCCAGTAGTATGGCTAGCGGGGGGAGGGAGCAGTTCTTC.

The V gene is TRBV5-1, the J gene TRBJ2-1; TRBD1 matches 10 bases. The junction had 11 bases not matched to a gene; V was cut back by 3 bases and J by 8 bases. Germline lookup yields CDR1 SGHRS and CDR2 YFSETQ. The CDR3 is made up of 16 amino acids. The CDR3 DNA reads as TGCGCCAGCAGCTCTGGCTGGACAGGGGGTTTCGATGAGCAGTTCTTC. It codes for CASSSGWTGGFDEQFF.

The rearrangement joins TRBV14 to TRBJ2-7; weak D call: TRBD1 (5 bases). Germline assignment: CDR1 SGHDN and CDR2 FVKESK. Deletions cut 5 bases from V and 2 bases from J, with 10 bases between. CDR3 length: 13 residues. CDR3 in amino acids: CASSWGSTYEQYF. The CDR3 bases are TGTGCCAGCAGCTGGGGCAGCACCTACGAGCAGTACTTC.

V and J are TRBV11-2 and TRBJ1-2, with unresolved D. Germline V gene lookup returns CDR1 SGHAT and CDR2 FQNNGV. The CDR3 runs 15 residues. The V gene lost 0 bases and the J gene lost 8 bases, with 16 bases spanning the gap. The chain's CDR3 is CASSLDPLGGRGYTF. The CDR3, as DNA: TGTGCCAGCAGCTTAGACCCGTTGGGCGGGCGCGGCTACACCTTC.

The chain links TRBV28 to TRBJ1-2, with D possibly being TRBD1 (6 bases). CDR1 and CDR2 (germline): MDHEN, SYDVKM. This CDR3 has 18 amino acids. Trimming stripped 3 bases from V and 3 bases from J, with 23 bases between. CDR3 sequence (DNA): TGTGCCAGCAGTTTTAGTATAGGGGGTCCGAAGACGGACTATGGCTACACCTTC. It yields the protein CASSFSIGGPKTDYGYTF.

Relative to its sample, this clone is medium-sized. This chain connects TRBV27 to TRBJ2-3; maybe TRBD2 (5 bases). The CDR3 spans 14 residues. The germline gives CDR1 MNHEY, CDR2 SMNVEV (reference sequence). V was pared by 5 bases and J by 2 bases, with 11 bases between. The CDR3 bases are TGTGCCAGCAGTGACCGGGGAGCCACAGATACGCAGTATTTT. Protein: CASSDRGATDTQYF.

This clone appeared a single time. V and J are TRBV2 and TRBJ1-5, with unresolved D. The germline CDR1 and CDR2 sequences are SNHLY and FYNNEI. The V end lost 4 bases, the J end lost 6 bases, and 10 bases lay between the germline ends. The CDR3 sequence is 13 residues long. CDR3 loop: CASSGLRSQPQHF. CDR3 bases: TGTGCCAGCAGTGGTCTCCGGAGTCAGCCCCAGCATTTT.

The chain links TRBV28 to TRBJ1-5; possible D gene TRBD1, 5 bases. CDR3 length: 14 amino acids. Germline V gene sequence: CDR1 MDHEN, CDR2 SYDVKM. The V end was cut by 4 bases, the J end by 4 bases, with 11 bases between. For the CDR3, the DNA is TGTGCCAGCAGTTGGGGGGGGAGGAATCAGCCCCAGCATTTT. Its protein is CASSWGGRNQPQHF.

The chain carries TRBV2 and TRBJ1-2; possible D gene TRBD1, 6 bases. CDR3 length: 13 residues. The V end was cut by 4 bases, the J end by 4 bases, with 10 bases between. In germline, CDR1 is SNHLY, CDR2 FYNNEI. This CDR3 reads CASSGGGAYGYTF. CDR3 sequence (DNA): TGTGCCAGCAGTGGAGGGGGGGCCTATGGCTACACCTTC.

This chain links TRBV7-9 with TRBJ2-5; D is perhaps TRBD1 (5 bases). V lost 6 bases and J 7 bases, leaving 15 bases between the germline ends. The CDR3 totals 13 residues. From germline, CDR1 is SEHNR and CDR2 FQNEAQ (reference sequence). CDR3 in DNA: TGTGCCAGCAGTCTAGAGACAGCAGGGACCCAGTACTTC. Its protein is CASSLETAGTQYF.

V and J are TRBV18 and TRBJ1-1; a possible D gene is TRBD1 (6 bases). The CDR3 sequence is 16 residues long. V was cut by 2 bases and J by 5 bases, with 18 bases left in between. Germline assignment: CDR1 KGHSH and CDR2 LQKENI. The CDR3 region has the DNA TGTGCCAGCTCACCAAATGGGACACCCCCGGGAACTGAAGCTTTCTTT. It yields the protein CASSPNGTPPGTEAFF. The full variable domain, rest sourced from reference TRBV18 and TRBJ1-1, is NAGVMQNPRHLVRRRGQEARLRCSPMKGHSHVYWYRQLPEEGLKFMVYLQKENIIDESGMPKERFSAEFPKEGPSILRIQQVVRGDSAAYFCASSPNGTPPGTEAFFGQGTRLTVV.

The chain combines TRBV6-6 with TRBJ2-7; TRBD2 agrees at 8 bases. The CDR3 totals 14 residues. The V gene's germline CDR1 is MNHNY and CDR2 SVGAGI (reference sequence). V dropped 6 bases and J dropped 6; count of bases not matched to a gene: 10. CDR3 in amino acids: CASRPLGLALEQYF. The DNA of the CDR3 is TGTGCCAGCAGACCCCTCGGACTAGCTCTCGAGCAGTACTTC.

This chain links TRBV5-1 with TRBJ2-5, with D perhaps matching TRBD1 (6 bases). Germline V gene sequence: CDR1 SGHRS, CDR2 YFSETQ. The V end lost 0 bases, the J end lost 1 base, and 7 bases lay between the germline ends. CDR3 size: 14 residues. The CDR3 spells CASSLVDSQETQYF. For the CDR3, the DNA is TGCGCCAGCAGCTTGGTGGACAGCCAAGAGACCCAGTACTTC.

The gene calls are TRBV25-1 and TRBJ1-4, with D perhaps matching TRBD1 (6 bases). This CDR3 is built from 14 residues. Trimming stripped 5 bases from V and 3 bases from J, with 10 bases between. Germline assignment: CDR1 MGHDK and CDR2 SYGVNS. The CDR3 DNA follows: TGTGCCAGCAGTATAGGACAGTCTAATGAAAAACTGTTTTTT. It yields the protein CASSIGQSNEKLFF.

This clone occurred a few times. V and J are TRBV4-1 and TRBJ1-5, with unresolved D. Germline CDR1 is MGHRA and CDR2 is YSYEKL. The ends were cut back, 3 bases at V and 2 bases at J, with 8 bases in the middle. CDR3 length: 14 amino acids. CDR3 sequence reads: CASSQGLGNQPQHF. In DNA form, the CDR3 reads TGCGCCAGCAGCCAGGGCTTGGGCAATCAGCCCCAGCATTTT.

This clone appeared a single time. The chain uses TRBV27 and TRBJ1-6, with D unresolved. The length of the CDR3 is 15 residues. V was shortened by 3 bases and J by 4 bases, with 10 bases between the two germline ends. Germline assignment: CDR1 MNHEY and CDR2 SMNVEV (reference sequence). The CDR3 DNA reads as TGTGCCAGCAGTTTCGGAGGGAGGTATAATTCACCCCTCCACTTT. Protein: CASSFGGRYNSPLHF.

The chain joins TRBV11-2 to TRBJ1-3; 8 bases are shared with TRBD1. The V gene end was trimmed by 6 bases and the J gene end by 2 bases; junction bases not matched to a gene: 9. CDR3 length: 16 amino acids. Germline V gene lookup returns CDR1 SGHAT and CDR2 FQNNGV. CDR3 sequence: CASSSKQGVAGNTIYF. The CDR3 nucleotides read TGTGCCAGCAGTTCGAAACAGGGGGTTGCTGGAAACACCATATATTTT.

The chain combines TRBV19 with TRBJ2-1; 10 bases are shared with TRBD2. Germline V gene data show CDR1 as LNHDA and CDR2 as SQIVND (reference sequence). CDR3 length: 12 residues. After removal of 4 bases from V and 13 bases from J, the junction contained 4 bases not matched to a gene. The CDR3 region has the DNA TGTGCCAGTAGTAGTAGCGGGAGGATTCAGTTCTTC. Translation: CASSSSGRIQFF.

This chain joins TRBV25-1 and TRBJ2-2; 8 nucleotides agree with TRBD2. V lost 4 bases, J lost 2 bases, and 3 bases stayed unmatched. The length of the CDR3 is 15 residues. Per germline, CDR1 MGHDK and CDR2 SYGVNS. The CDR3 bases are TGTGCCAGCAGTGGGACTAGCAGAAACACCGGGGAGCTGTTTTTT. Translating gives CASSGTSRNTGELFF. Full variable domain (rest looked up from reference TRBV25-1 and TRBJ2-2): EADIYQTPRYLVIGTGKKITLECSQTMGHDKMYWYQQDPGMELHLIHYSYGVNSTEKGDLSSESTVSRIRTEHFPLTLESARPSHTSQYLCASSGTSRNTGELFFGEGSRLTVL.

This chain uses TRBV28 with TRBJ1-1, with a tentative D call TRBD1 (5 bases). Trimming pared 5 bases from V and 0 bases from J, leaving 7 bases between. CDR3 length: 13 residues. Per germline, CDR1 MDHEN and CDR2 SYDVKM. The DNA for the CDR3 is TGTGCCAGCAGTGGGGCAATGAACACTGAAGCTTTCTTT. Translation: CASSGAMNTEAFF.

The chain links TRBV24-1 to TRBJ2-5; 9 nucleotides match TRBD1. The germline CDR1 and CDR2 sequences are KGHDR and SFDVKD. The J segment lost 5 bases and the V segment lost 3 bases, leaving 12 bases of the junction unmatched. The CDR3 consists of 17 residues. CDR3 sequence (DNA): TGTGCCACCAGTGATAGTCCGGGACAGGGTTCGGGGGAGACCCAGTACTTC. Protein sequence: CATSDSPGQGSGETQYF.

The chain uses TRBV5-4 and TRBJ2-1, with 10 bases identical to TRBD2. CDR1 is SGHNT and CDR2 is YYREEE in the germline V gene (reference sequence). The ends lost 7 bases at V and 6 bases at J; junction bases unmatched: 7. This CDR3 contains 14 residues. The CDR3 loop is CASGVRLAGNEQFF. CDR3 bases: TGTGCCAGCGGCGTTCGACTAGCGGGCAATGAGCAGTTCTTC.

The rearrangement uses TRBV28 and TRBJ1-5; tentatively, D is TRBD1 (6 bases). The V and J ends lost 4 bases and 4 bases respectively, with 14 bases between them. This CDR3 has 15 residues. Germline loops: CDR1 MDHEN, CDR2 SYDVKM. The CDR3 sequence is CASSSRQVRNQPQHF. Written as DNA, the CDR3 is TGTGCCAGCAGTTCTAGACAGGTGAGGAATCAGCCCCAGCATTTT.

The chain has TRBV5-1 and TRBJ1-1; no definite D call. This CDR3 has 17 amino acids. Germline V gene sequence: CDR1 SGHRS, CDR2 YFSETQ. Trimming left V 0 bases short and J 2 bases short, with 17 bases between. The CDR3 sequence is CASSLVFGEEFNTEAFF. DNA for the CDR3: TGCGCCAGCAGCTTGGTTTTCGGGGAAGAGTTTAACACTGAAGCTTTCTTT.

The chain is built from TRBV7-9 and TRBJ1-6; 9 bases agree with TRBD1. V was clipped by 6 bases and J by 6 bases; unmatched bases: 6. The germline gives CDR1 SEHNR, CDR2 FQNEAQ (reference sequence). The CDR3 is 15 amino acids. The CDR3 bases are TGTGCCAGCAGTTCGGACAGGGGACCTAATTCACCCCTCCACTTT. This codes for CASSSDRGPNSPLHF.

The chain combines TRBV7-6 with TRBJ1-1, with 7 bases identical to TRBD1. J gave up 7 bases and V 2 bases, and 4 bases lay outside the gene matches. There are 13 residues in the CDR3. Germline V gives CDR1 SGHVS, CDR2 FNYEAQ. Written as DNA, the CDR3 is TGTGCCAGCAGCTTAACAGGGGCAGGTGAAGCTTTCTTT. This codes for CASSLTGAGEAFF.

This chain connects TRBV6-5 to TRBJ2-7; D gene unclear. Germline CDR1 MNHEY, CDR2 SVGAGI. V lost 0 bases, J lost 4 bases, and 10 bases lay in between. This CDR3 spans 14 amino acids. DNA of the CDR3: TGTGCCAGCAGTTACTCTGTGAATGAGTACGAGCAGTACTTC. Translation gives CASSYSVNEYEQYF.